The 5 T cell receptor beta chains below were found in one sample sequenced in a study of cytomegalovirus exposure and HLA in healthy donors. The PCR contained 60 Vbeta and 13 Jbeta primers. This table comes from immunoSEQ multiplex PCR, and its TCRdb copy is limited to in-frame clones, with some not included. Of approximately 120,000 clones listed, roughly 76% are singletons. Material: PBMCs. These receptors were obtained from a woman aged 55-69 years in good health and CMV-seropositive.

V and J are TRBV29-1 and TRBJ2-3, with 9 bases that match TRBD2. Germline assignment: CDR1 SQVTM and CDR2 ANQGSEA. J gave up 0 bases and V 0 bases, and 16 bases lay outside the gene matches. The CDR3 runs to 20 residues. CDR3 sequence reads: CSVEDLQRSGGFPSTDTQYF. As DNA, the CDR3 is TGCAGCGTTGAAGATCTTCAGAGGAGCGGGGGGTTCCCTAGCACAGATACGCAGTATTTT.

This clone was seen a few times. J is TRBJ1-1 and V is TRBV7-2; the D is unclear. This CDR3 is 14 amino acids long. Trimming removed 4 bases at V and 0 bases at J, with 9 bases between. The V gene's germline CDR1 is SGHTA and CDR2 FQGNSA. This chain's CDR3 is CASSSDTLNTEAFF. CDR3 nucleotide sequence: TGTGCCAGCAGCTCTGACACCCTGAACACTGAAGCTTTCTTT.

This clone has just a few counts. V is TRBV4-3 and J is TRBJ2-6; 8 bases are a match to TRBD2. The length of the CDR3 is 17 residues. Germline CDR1 and CDR2: LGHNA and YSLEER. Losses at the gene ends were 6 bases for V and 0 bases for J; bases not matched to a gene: 7. CDR3 residues: CASSVSGGASGANVLTF. CDR3 DNA: TGCGCCAGCAGTGTGAGCGGGGGCGCCTCTGGGGCCAACGTCCTGACTTTC.

The chain is built from TRBV2 and TRBJ2-7, with 7 bases that match TRBD1. The CDR3 is made up of 15 amino acids. Germline V gene sequence: CDR1 SNHLY, CDR2 FYNNEI. Losses at the gene ends were 1 base for V and 3 bases for J; bases not matched to a gene: 6. The CDR3 here is CASSEDHAGGYEQYF. CDR3 in DNA: TGTGCCAGCAGTGAAGATCATGCAGGGGGCTACGAGCAGTACTTC.

This chain connects TRBV28 to TRBJ1-5, with D unresolved. Germline V gives CDR1 MDHEN, CDR2 SYDVKM. Trimming removed 5 bases from V and 1 base from J, with 3 bases in between. This CDR3 region has 12 residues. This chain's CDR3 is CASSVSNQPQHF. CDR3 nucleotide sequence: TGTGCCAGCAGTGTAAGCAATCAGCCCCAGCATTTT.